This section outlines one T cell receptor (beta chain) sequence together with its context. The germline V gene encodes CDR1 GTSNPN and CDR2 SVGIG (reference sequence). The CDR3 consists of 13 residues. V was pared by 0 bases and J by 7 bases, with 5 bases of the junction left unmatched. These data belong to a study of cytomegalovirus exposure and HLA in healthy donors. The primer mix had 60 Vbeta and 13 Jbeta primers. Libraries were prepared by immunoSEQ multiplex PCR; TCRdb keeps only in-frame clonotypes and omits some of them. The sample comprises about 120,000 clones, roughly 80% of which are singletons, and 8.8% rests with the top ten.

The genes are TRBV30 and TRBJ2-7; TRBD2 agrees at 8 bases. Sequencing used PBMCs. The receptor was derived from a female donor in good health and CMV-seropositive. Here the CDR3 reads CAWSVLASGEQYF. The CDR3 region has the DNA TGTGCCTGGAGTGTCTTAGCTAGCGGGGAGCAGTACTTC.